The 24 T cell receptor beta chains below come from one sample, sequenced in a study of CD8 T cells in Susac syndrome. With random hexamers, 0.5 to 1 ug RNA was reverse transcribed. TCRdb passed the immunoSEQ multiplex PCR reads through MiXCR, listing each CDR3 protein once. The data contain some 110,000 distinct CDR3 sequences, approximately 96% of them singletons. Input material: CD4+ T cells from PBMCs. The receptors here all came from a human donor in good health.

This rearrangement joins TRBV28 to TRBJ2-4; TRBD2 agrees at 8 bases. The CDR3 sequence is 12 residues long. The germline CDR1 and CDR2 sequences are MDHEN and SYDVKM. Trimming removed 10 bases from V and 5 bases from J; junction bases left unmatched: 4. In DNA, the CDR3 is TGTGCCACCCGGACTAGCCAAAACATTCAGTACTTC. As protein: CATRTSQNIQYF.

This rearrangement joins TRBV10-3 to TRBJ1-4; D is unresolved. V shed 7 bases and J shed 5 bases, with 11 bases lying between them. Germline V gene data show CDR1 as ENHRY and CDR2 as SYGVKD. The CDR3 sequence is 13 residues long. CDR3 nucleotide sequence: TGTGCCATCACGGGCAGTGAAAATGAAAAACTGTTTTTT. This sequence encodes CAITGSENEKLFF.

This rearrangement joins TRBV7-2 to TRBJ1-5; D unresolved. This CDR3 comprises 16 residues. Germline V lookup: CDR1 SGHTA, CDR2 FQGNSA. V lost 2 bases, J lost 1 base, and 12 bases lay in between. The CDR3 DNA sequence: TGTGCCAGCAGCTTATATGAGGGAGACAGCAATCAGCCCCAGCATTTT. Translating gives CASSLYEGDSNQPQHF.

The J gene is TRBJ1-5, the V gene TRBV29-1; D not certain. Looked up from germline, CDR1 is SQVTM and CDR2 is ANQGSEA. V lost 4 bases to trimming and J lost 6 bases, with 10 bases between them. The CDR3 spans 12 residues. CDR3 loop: CSVVVSGQPQHF. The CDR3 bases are TGCAGCGTTGTGGTCTCGGGTCAGCCCCAGCATTTT.

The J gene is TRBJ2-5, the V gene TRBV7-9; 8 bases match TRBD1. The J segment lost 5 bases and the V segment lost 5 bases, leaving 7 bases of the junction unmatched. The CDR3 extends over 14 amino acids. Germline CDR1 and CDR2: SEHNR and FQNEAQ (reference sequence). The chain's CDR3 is CASSPRTGSETQYF. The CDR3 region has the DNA TGTGCCAGCAGCCCAAGGACAGGGTCGGAGACCCAGTACTTC.

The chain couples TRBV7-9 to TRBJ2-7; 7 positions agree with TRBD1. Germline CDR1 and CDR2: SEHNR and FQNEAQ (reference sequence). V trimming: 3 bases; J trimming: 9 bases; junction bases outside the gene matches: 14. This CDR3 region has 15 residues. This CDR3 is CASSFDLGTAGGQYF. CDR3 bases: TGTGCCAGCAGCTTCGATCTAGGGACAGCCGGTGGGCAGTACTTC.

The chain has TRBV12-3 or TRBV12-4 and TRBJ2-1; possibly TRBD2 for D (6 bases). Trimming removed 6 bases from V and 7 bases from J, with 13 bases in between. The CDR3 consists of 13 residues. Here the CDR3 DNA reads TGTGCCAGCAGGGGCGGGACGAAAAATGAGCAGTTCTTC. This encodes CASRGGTKNEQFF.

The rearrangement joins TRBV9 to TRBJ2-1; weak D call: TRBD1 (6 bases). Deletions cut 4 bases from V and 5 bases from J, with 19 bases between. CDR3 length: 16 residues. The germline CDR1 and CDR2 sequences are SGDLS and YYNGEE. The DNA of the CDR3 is TGTGCCAGCAGCCCCTGGGGGCAAAACCTAAACAATGAGCAGTTCTTC. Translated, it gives CASSPWGQNLNNEQFF.

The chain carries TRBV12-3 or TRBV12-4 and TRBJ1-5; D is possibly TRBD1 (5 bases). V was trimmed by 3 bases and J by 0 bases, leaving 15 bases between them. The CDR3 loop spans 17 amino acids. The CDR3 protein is CASSFREVGYSNQPQHF. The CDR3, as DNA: TGTGCCAGCAGTTTCAGGGAGGTGGGTTATAGCAATCAGCCCCAGCATTTT.

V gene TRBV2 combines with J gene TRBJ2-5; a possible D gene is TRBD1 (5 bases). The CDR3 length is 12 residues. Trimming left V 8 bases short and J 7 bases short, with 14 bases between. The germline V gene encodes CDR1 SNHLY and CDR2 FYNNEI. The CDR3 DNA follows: TGTGCCAGCCAGGGTAATAGGGTGACCCAGTACTTC. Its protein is CASQGNRVTQYF.

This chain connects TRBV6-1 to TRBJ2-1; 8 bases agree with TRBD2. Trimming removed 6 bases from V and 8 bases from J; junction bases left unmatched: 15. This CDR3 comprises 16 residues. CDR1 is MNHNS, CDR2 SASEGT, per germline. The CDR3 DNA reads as TGTGCCAGCAGGTCCCTAGGCGGGAGGAGGACGTATGAGCAGTTCTTC. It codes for CASRSLGGRRTYEQFF.

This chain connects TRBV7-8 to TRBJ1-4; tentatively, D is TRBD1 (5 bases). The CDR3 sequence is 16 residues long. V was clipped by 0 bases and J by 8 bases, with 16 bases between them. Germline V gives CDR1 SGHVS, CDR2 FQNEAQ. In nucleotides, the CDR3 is TGTGCCAGCAGCTTAGCTACGGGGCATCGGTGGGAAAAACTGTTTTTT. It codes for CASSLATGHRWEKLFF.

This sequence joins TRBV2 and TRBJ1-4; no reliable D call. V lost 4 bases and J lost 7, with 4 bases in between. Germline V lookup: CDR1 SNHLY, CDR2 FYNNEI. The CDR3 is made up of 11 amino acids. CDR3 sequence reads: CASSGLEKLFF. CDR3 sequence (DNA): TGTGCCAGCAGTGGACTTGAAAAACTGTTTTTT.

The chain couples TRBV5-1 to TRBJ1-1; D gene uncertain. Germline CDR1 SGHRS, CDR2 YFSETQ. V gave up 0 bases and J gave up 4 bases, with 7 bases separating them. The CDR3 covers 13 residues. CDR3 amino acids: CASSLAKATEAFF. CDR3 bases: TGCGCCAGCAGCTTGGCCAAGGCCACTGAAGCTTTCTTT.

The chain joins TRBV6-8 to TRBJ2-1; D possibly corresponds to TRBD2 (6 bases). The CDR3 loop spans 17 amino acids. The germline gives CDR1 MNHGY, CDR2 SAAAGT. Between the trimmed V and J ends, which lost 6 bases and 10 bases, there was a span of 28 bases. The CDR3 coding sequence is TGTGCCAGCAGCCTGAGAGTTCGAGGGGAGGCTAACTCAGAGCAGTTCTTC. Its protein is CASSLRVRGEANSEQFF.

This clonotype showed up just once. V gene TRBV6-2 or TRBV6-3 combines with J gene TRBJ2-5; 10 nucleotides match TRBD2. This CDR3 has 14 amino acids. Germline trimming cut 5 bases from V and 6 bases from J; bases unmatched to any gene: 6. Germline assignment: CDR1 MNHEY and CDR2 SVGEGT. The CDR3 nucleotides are TGTGCCAGCAGTCCACAAACTAGCGGGAAGACCCAGTACTTC. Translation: CASSPQTSGKTQYF.

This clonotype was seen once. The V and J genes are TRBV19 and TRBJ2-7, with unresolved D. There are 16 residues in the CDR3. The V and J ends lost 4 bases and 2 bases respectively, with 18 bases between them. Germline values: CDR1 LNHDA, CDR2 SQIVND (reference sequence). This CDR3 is CASSTLSTGPPYEQYF. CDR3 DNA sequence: TGTGCCAGTAGTACCCTCTCGACCGGGCCACCCTACGAGCAGTACTTC.

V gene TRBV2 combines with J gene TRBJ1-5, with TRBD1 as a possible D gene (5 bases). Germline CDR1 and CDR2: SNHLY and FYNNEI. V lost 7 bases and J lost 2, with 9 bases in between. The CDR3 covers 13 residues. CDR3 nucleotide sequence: TGTGCCAGCATGGGGCAGGGCAATCAGCCCCAGCATTTT. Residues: CASMGQGNQPQHF.

The CDR3 sequence is CASSYSVVGPLTAEQYF. CDR3 nucleotides: TGTGCCAGCAGTTACTCGGTAGTTGGTCCCCTAACCGCGGAGCAGTACTTC. This chain connects TRBV6-5 to TRBJ2-7; D ambiguous. The CDR3 runs to 17 residues. Trimming pared 0 bases from V and 7 bases from J, leaving 22 bases between. The germline V gene has CDR1 MNHEY and CDR2 SVGAGI.

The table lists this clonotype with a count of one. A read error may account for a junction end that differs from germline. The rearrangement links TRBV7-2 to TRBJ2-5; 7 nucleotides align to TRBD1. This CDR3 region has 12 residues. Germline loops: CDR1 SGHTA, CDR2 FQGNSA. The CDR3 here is CASSIEQGRSHF. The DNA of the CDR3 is TGTGCCAGCAGCATAGAACAGGGGCGATCCCACTTC.

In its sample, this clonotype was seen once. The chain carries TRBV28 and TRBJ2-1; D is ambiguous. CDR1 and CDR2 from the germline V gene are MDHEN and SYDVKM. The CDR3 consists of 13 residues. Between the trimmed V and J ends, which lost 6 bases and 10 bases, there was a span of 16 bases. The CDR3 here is CASSSNLRGEQFF. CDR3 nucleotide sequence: TGTGCCAGCAGCAGTAATTTAAGAGGAGAGCAGTTCTTC.

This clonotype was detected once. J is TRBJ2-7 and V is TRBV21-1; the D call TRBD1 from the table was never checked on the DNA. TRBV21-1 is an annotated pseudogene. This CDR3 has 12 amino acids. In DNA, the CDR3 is TGTGCCAGCAGCACACCGGGACAGATAATCGAATTC. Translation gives CASSTPGQIIEF.

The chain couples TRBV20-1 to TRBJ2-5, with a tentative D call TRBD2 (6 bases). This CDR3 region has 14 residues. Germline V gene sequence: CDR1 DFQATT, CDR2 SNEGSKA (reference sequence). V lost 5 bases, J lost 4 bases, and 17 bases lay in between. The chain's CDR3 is CSAAGAGSAETQYF. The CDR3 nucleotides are TGCAGTGCTGCAGGCGCGGGGTCCGCAGAGACCCAGTACTTC.

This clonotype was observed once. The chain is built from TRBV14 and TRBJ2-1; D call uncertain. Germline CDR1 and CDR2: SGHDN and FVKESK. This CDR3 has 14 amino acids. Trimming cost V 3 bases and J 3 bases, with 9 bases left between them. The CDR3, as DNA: TGTGCCAGCAGCCAGCGCCTTAACTACAATGAGCAGTTCTTC. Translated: CASSQRLNYNEQFF.